One and the same sample provided the 2 T cell receptor beta chains below, sequenced in a study of T cell responses to AZD1222 COVID-19 vaccine. Produced via immunoSEQ multiplex PCR; TCRdb's table is partial and in-frame only. The sample shows fewer than 85,000 clones, 83% of them seen only once. The starting material was peripheral blood, obtained 28 days after the second AZD1222 dose. The receptors originated from an adult who received the AZD1222 COVID-19 vaccine.

The chain carries TRBV4-2 and TRBJ1-2, with a possible D match to TRBD1 (5 bases). Germline V gene lookup returns CDR1 LGHNA and CDR2 YNFKEQ. This CDR3 comprises 16 residues. Trimming removed 7 bases from V and 6 bases from J, with 24 bases in between. The CDR3 coding sequence is TGTGCCAGCACATCAAGTATCGTCGGGGGAGGACATGGCTACACCTTC. Its translation: CASTSSIVGGGHGYTF.

The chain carries TRBV5-1 and TRBJ2-7; D is undetermined. Germline lookup yields CDR1 SGHRS and CDR2 YFSETQ. Trimming cost V 3 bases and J 6 bases, with 19 bases left between them. There are 15 residues in the CDR3. CDR3 sequence (DNA): TGCGCCAGCAGCTCTTACACGGACCAGGTGGGCGAGCAGTACTTC. Encoded protein: CASSSYTDQVGEQYF. The variable domain in full, with the rest retrieved from reference TRBV5-1 and TRBJ2-7, is KAGVTQTPRYLIKTRGQQVTLSCSPISGHRSVSWYQQTPGQGLQFLFEYFSETQRNKGNFPGRFSGRQFSNSRSEMNVSTLELGDSALYLCASSSYTDQVGEQYFGPGTRLTVT.